These T cell receptor beta chains were read from a single sample in a study of blood T cell repertoires in COVID-19. Using immunoSEQ multiplex PCR, the repertoire was profiled, and TCRdb retains in-frame clones only, with some absent. The sample consists of more than 140,000 clones, approximately 86% of them appearing once. The sequenced sample was peripheral blood. All receptors come from a woman aged 55-69 years with acute or convalescent COVID-19. CDR3s include the opening cysteine and the closing phenylalanine or tryptophan. A D gene is named only where the DNA matches it firmly. A row's size may be missing; if present it is once, few, many or a size class.

v_gene: TRBV24-1; d_gene: -; j_gene: TRBJ1-2; abundance: -; CDR3aa: CATSDFSEIGYTF; CDR3nt: TGTGCCACCAGTGATTTTAGCGAGATTGGCTACACCTTC
v_gene: TRBV7-2; d_gene: -; j_gene: TRBJ1-1; abundance: -; CDR3aa: CASRKTGIETEAFF; CDR3nt: TGTGCCAGCAGGAAAACAGGGATAGAGACTGAAGCTTTCTTT
v_gene: TRBV18; d_gene: -; j_gene: TRBJ2-7; abundance: -; CDR3aa: CASSTLGTGTYEQYF; CDR3nt: TGTGCCAGCTCAACACTCGGAACAGGAACCTACGAGCAGTACTTC
v_gene: TRBV4-1; d_gene: TRBD1; j_gene: TRBJ1-4; abundance: -; CDR3aa: CASSQGSLRQGTEKLFF; CDR3nt: TGCGCCAGCAGCCAAGGGAGCCTACGACAGGGTACTGAAAAACTGTTTTTT
v_gene: TRBV3-1/TRBV3-2; d_gene: TRBD1; j_gene: TRBJ2-3; abundance: -; CDR3aa: CASSQNSGQSTDTQYF; CDR3nt: TGTGCCAGCAGCCAAAATTCGGGACAGAGCACAGATACGCAGTATTTT
v_gene: TRBV7-2; d_gene: -; j_gene: TRBJ1-2; abundance: -; CDR3aa: CASRRQDVYGYTF; CDR3nt: TGTGCCAGCAGACGACAGGACGTCTATGGCTACACCTTC
v_gene: TRBV7-2; d_gene: -; j_gene: TRBJ1-2; abundance: -; CDR3aa: CASSEKIQGRGGYTF; CDR3nt: TGTGCCAGCAGCGAAAAGATACAGGGCCGCGGGGGCTACACCTTC
v_gene: TRBV19; d_gene: TRBD1; j_gene: TRBJ1-1; abundance: -; CDR3aa: CASNHGTGLSFF; CDR3nt: TGTGCCAGTAATCATGGGACAGGTCTATCTTTCTTT
v_gene: TRBV4-3; d_gene: -; j_gene: TRBJ2-1; abundance: -; CDR3aa: CASSQDSRADNEQFF; CDR3nt: TGCGCCAGCAGCCAAGATTCCAGGGCCGACAATGAGCAGTTCTTC
v_gene: TRBV5-1; d_gene: -; j_gene: TRBJ2-1; abundance: -; CDR3aa: CASSFGGSYNEQFF; CDR3nt: TGCGCCAGCAGCTTTGGAGGGTCCTACAATGAGCAGTTCTTC
v_gene: TRBV4-2; d_gene: TRBD2; j_gene: TRBJ2-5; abundance: once; CDR3aa: CASSQRLAGGQETQYF; CDR3nt: TGTGCCAGCAGCCAAAGACTAGCGGGGGGTCAAGAGACCCAGTACTTC
v_gene: TRBV29-1; d_gene: TRBD2; j_gene: TRBJ2-7; abundance: -; CDR3aa: CSVGSGGSYEQYF; CDR3nt: TGCAGCGTTGGAAGCGGGGGCTCCTACGAGCAGTACTTC
v_gene: TRBV12-3/TRBV12-4; d_gene: TRBD2; j_gene: TRBJ2-1; abundance: once; CDR3aa: CASSLVAGGPGFF; CDR3nt: TGTGCCAGCAGTTTAGTAGCGGGGGGGCCCGGGTTCTTC
v_gene: TRBV6-6; d_gene: TRBD1; j_gene: TRBJ1-1; abundance: -; CDR3aa: CASSNGQETNTEAFF; CDR3nt: TGTGCCAGCAGTAACGGACAGGAAACGAACACTGAAGCTTTCTTT
v_gene: TRBV6-5; d_gene: -; j_gene: TRBJ1-4; abundance: -; CDR3aa: CASRPGGQEKLFF; CDR3nt: TGTGCCAGCAGGCCGGGAGGTCAGGAAAAACTGTTTTTT
v_gene: TRBV4-3; d_gene: -; j_gene: TRBJ1-6; abundance: -; CDR3aa: CASSQVRGYNSPLHF; CDR3nt: TGCGCCAGCAGCCAAGTGCGGGGGTATAATTCACCCCTCCACTTT
v_gene: TRBV7-2; d_gene: -; j_gene: TRBJ2-1; abundance: -; CDR3aa: CASSSDRRGYSEQFF; CDR3nt: TGTGCCAGCAGCTCAGACCGTAGGGGTTACAGTGAGCAGTTCTTC